Following are 6 T cell receptor beta chains from one sample sequenced in a study of blood T cell repertoires in COVID-19. Here immunoSEQ multiplex PCR was the method, and the copy in TCRdb shows in-frame clones only, minus some. Among tens of thousands of clones, 88% were seen once, and the ten largest hold roughly 4%. The specimen was peripheral blood. These receptors all come from a man between 70 and 80 years old with acute or convalescent COVID-19.

The chain couples TRBV10-3 to TRBJ1-1, with unresolved D. Trimming shortened V by 3 bases and J by 5 bases, and 10 bases separated the two germline ends. CDR3 length: 13 residues. Germline V lookup: CDR1 ENHRY, CDR2 SYGVKD. The CDR3 here is CAISDVARTEAFF. The CDR3 DNA follows: TGTGCCATCAGTGATGTTGCGAGGACTGAAGCTTTCTTT.

The sample holds one count of this clone. The chain carries TRBV7-2 and TRBJ1-1, with D uncertain. Per germline, CDR1 SGHTA and CDR2 FQGNSA. This CDR3 comprises 16 residues. The germline V and J ends were trimmed by 7 bases and 1 base, with 19 bases remaining between them. The CDR3 reads CASTISTTRSNTEAFF. In DNA, the CDR3 is TGTGCCAGCACAATCTCCACGACAAGATCGAACACTGAAGCTTTCTTT.

The chain carries TRBV30 and TRBJ2-1; 13 nucleotides match TRBD2. Germline V gene lookup returns CDR1 GTSNPN and CDR2 SVGIG (reference sequence). The CDR3 is made up of 18 amino acids. Trimming cost V 3 bases and J 0 bases; bases outside gene matches: 8. CDR3 nucleotide sequence: TGTGCCTGGAGGGCATCGACTAGCGGGGGGCACTCCTACAATGAGCAGTTCTTC. Translating it yields CAWRASTSGGHSYNEQFF.

The chain carries TRBV3-1 (or the pseudogene TRBV3-2) and TRBJ2-7; D gene unclear. Germline CDR1 reads LGHDT; CDR2 reads YNNKEL (reference sequence). The CDR3 sequence is 15 residues long. Trimming shortened V by 1 base and J by 0 bases, and 10 bases separated the two germline ends. The CDR3 DNA is TGTGCCAGCAGCCAAGTTATCGGTAGCTCCTACGAGCAGTACTTC. Translating gives CASSQVIGSSYEQYF.

This clone is medium-sized. The chain has TRBV5-4 and TRBJ1-2, with D unclear. The V end lost 6 bases, the J end lost 4 bases, and 13 bases lay between the germline ends. Germline-derived CDR1 and CDR2 are SGHNT and YYREEE (reference sequence). The CDR3 consists of 13 residues. CDR3 region: CASNLGGSYGYTF. The CDR3 DNA follows: TGTGCCAGCAACCTGGGAGGGTCCTATGGCTACACCTTC.

V and J are TRBV5-4 and TRBJ1-2; 8 bases line up with TRBD1. Losses at the gene ends were 4 bases for V and 7 bases for J; bases not matched to a gene: 9. Germline CDR1 is SGHNT and CDR2 is YYREEE (reference sequence). The CDR3 length is 14 residues. CDR3 protein: CASSRTGGVGGYTF. The CDR3 DNA follows: TGTGCCAGCAGCCGAACAGGGGGTGTAGGTGGCTACACCTTC.